These 22 T cell receptor beta chains share one sample of origin, sequenced in a study of spatial heterogeneity in lung cancer. General observations from the study: Tumors with more nonsynonymous mutations had more expanded intratumoral alpha and beta TCRs.

TCRdb re-analysed the 5' RACE reads in MiXCR, keeping a single row per CDR3 protein. The repertoire holds some 3,000 distinct CDR3 sequences, with about an eighth as singletons. These receptors' targets are unknown. Time point described: sample taken at primary tumor resection. The sample in question was lung tumor tissue, obtained at surgery. These receptors all come from a male donor with early-stage non-small cell lung cancer.

In this sample, this clonotype is medium-sized (0.01 to 0.1%). The rearrangement links TRBV7-6 to TRBJ1-5; the D gene is possibly TRBD1 (5 bases). V was trimmed by 5 bases and J by 1 base, leaving 15 bases between them. The CDR3 extends over 16 amino acids. Per germline, CDR1 SGHVS and CDR2 FNYEAQ. The CDR3: CASSLSAGTSNQPQHF. CDR3 nucleotides: TGTGCCAGCAGCCTGAGCGCAGGGACGAGCAATCAGCCCCAGCATTTT.

This clonotype is judged medium-sized (0.01 to 0.1%). The chain links TRBV5-1 to TRBJ2-3; possibly TRBD1 for D (6 bases). Germline V gene data show CDR1 as SGHRS and CDR2 as YFSETQ. V was clipped by 0 bases and J by 6 bases, with 14 bases between them. This CDR3 is 15 amino acids long. The CDR3 loop reads CASSLGSRGTDTQYF. As DNA, the CDR3 is TGCGCCAGCAGCTTGGGGTCCAGGGGAACCGATACGCAGTATTTT.

The chain employs TRBV5-6 and TRBJ2-5; D is undetermined. The germline gives CDR1 SGHDT, CDR2 YYEEEE. The V end lost 3 bases, the J end lost 8 bases, and 8 bases lay between the germline ends. The CDR3 covers 11 residues. Written as DNA, the CDR3 is TGTGCCAGCAGCTCATTAGAAACCCAGTACTTC. This sequence encodes CASSSLETQYF.

The V gene is TRBV9, the J gene TRBJ1-1; D unresolved. The CDR3 contains 14 residues. Between the trimmed V and J ends, which lost 0 bases and 4 bases, there was a span of 10 bases. CDR1 SGDLS and CDR2 YYNGEE come from the germline V gene. DNA for the CDR3: TGTGCCAGCAGCGTAGATCTGGGTTCCACTGAAGCTTTCTTT. Translation: CASSVDLGSTEAFF.

The V gene is TRBV18, the J gene TRBJ2-5; D is uncertain. There are 12 residues in the CDR3. From germline, CDR1 is KGHSH and CDR2 LQKENI. V lost 1 base and J lost 5, with 5 bases in between. The CDR3 loop is CASSPQKETQYF. The CDR3 nucleotides are TGTGCCAGCTCACCACAAAAGGAGACCCAGTACTTC. Supplemented by reference TRBV18 and TRBJ2-5, the full variable domain reads NAGVMQNPRHLVRRRGQEARLRCSPMKGHSHVYWYRQLPEEGLKFMVYLQKENIIDESGMPKERFSAEFPKEGPSILRIQQVVRGDSAAYFCASSPQKETQYFGPGTRLLVL.

Sample share makes this clonotype medium-sized. CDR3 DNA: TGCGCCAGCAGCTTGGGACAGGGAGAAGGCAATCAGCCCCAGCATTTT. Its protein is CASSLGQGEGNQPQHF. The rearrangement uses TRBV5-1 and TRBJ1-5; the match to TRBD1 covers 7 bases. The CDR3 is 16 residues long. The trim removed 0 bases at V and 2 bases at J, leaving 5 bases unmatched. CDR1 SGHRS and CDR2 YFSETQ come from the germline V gene.

This clonotype was counted many times. The rearrangement links TRBV10-3 to TRBJ2-7, with TRBD2 identical over 7 bases. With V trimmed by 3 bases and J by 5 bases, 7 bases remained unmatched. Germline loops: CDR1 ENHRY, CDR2 SYGVKD. CDR3 length: 14 residues. The CDR3 nucleotides are TGTGCCATCAGTGAAATAGCGGGTTGGGACGAGCAGTACTTC. Translating it yields CAISEIAGWDEQYF.

A single count supports this clonotype. A much larger clonotype is one base distant, so this may be a read error. The missing conserved phenylalanine or tryptophan at the end of this CDR3 makes a read error likely. The chain couples TRBV29-1 to TRBJ2-5, with D unresolved. Germline loops: CDR1 SQVTM, CDR2 ANQGSEA. The CDR3 runs 12 residues. Deletions cut 6 bases from V and 5 bases from J, with 13 bases between. In DNA form, the CDR3 reads TGCAGCGTCGGAGCGTTTGGGGAGACCCAGTACCTC. Encoded protein: CSVGAFGETQYL.

This clonotype was seen ten or more times. The gene calls are TRBV20-1 and TRBJ1-4; maybe TRBD1 (6 bases). Germline assignment: CDR1 DFQATT and CDR2 SNEGSKA (reference sequence). V dropped 1 base and J dropped 8 bases, with 17 bases sitting between them. This CDR3 has 15 amino acids. The CDR3 here is CSARVMRGDGEKLFF. The DNA of the CDR3 is TGCAGTGCTAGAGTTATGAGGGGGGATGGGGAAAAACTGTTTTTT.

This clonotype was observed many times. The chain couples TRBV28 to TRBJ2-5, with 11 bases identical to TRBD1. Germline CDR1 is MDHEN and CDR2 is SYDVKM. The CDR3 sequence is 15 residues long. The V and J ends lost 8 bases and 6 bases, in that order; junction bases with no gene match: 11. CDR3: CASRWRTGGEKTQYF. The CDR3 nucleotides read TGTGCCAGCCGTTGGAGGACAGGGGGCGAGAAGACCCAGTACTTC.

By its share, this clonotype is medium-sized. CDR3 region: CASSSRSGTGMTGELFF. As DNA, the CDR3 is TGTGCCAGCAGCTCTAGATCCGGGACAGGGATGACCGGGGAGCTGTTTTTT. V gene TRBV7-2 combines with J gene TRBJ2-2; TRBD1 aligns across 9 bases. This CDR3 contains 17 residues. CDR1 and CDR2 from the germline V gene are SGHTA and FQGNSA. V was pared by 4 bases and J by 5 bases, with 11 bases of the junction left unmatched.

By share, this clonotype counts as medium-sized. The chain combines TRBV4-3 with TRBJ2-7; no clear D gene. Germline V gene data show CDR1 as LGHNA and CDR2 as YSLEER. Trimming removed 4 bases from V and 6 bases from J, with 13 bases in between. This CDR3 comprises 13 residues. The CDR3 loop reads CASSPQLTREQYF. CDR3 DNA: TGCGCCAGCAGCCCCCAGCTAACCCGCGAGCAGTACTTC.

In this sample, this clonotype is medium-sized. The chain employs TRBV28 and TRBJ1-1; TRBD1 is a possible D gene (6 bases). Germline loops: CDR1 MDHEN, CDR2 SYDVKM. V was cut by 7 bases and J by 9 bases, with 15 bases left in between. The CDR3 spans 12 residues. CDR3 region: CASMVGAVKAFF. DNA of the CDR3: TGTGCCAGCATGGTGGGGGCGGTCAAAGCTTTCTTT.

This clonotype is large (0.1 to 1%) by share. This chain connects TRBV27 to TRBJ2-3, with TRBD1 matching over 9 bases. V shed 6 bases and J 3 bases; nucleotides not matched to a gene: 13. The CDR3 covers 17 residues. Per the germline V gene, CDR1 is MNHEY and CDR2 is SMNVEV (reference sequence). The CDR3 nucleotides read TGTGCCAGCAGCTGGACAGGGGCGGGTATAAGGACAGATACGCAGTATTTT. It is translated as CASSWTGAGIRTDTQYF.

This clonotype is categorized as medium-sized. The V call is TRBV7-6, the J call TRBJ2-5; D not certain. The CDR3 has 13 amino acids. The germline V gene encodes CDR1 SGHVS and CDR2 FNYEAQ. With 1 base removed from V and 7 bases from J, the gap between germline ends came to 10 bases. As DNA, the CDR3 is TGTGCCAGCAGCTTAGGCACCCTGGGGACCCAGTACTTC. This gives the protein CASSLGTLGTQYF.

The chain carries TRBV7-9 and TRBJ2-7, with D tentatively TRBD1 (5 bases). CDR3 length: 12 residues. Trimming took 5 bases from V and 11 from J, leaving 16 bases between them. The V gene's germline CDR1 is SEHNR and CDR2 FQNEAQ (reference sequence). The CDR3 protein is CASSLTNSREYF. The CDR3 DNA reads TGTGCCAGCAGCCTGACAAACTCCAGGGAGTACTTC.

This rearrangement joins TRBV7-2 to TRBJ2-1, with D maybe TRBD2 (6 bases). Germline CDR1 is SGHTA and CDR2 is FQGNSA. The ends were cut back, 1 base at V and 4 bases at J, with 14 bases in the middle. The CDR3 extends over 16 amino acids. The CDR3 region is CASSLGGRGLYNEQFF. In DNA, the CDR3 is TGTGCCAGCAGCTTAGGCGGGCGGGGCTTATACAATGAGCAGTTCTTC.

This clonotype rates as medium-sized (0.01 to 0.1%). The CDR3 sequence: CASSLSVGNTEAFF. The CDR3 DNA reads as TGTGCCAGCAGCTTATCCGTAGGGAACACTGAAGCTTTCTTT. The genes are TRBV11-1 and TRBJ1-1; D gene uncertain. The CDR3 has 14 amino acids. CDR1 and CDR2 (germline): SGHAT, FQDESV (reference sequence). The V end lost 2 bases, the J end lost 1 base, and 8 bases lay between the germline ends.

Within the sample, this clonotype is large. Sequence at one end of the junction differs from germline and may be a read error. The gene calls are TRBV23-1 and TRBJ2-4, with 7 nucleotides matching TRBD2. TRBV23-1 belongs to the ORF category, with a function that is uncertain. This CDR3 spans 12 amino acids. The CDR3 region is CASSLGFGGKAF. Here the CDR3 DNA reads TGCGCCAGCAGTCTGGGATTCGGGGGGAAGGCCTTC.

This clonotype was seen more than once but under ten times. This sequence joins TRBV29-1 and TRBJ2-5; the D call may be TRBD1 or TRBD2 (5 bases each). CDR3 size: 13 residues. In germline, CDR1 is SQVTM, CDR2 ANQGSEA. V was trimmed by 6 bases and J by 2 bases, leaving 13 bases between them. The CDR3 is CSVKRDGQETQYF. The CDR3 DNA follows: TGCAGCGTGAAAAGGGACGGACAAGAGACCCAGTACTTC.

By share, this clonotype ranks as medium-sized. The chain recombines TRBV29-1 with TRBJ2-3; 7 positions match TRBD1. CDR3 length: 12 residues. CDR1 and CDR2 from the germline V gene are SQVTM and ANQGSEA. The ends lost 8 bases at V and 5 bases at J; junction bases unmatched: 7. Here the CDR3 DNA reads TGCAGCTCGTGGGACAGTGGAGATACGCAGTATTTT. Translating gives CSSWDSGDTQYF.

This clonotype was seen repeatedly, ten times or more. V and J are TRBV20-1 and TRBJ2-1, with D hard to call. Germline values: CDR1 DFQATT, CDR2 SNEGSKA (reference sequence). V was shortened by 2 bases and J by 8 bases, with 10 bases between the two germline ends. The CDR3 has 12 amino acids. CDR3 sequence reads: CSARSRSYEQFF. In DNA form, the CDR3 reads TGCAGTGCTAGATCTCGATCGTATGAGCAGTTCTTC.